These T cell receptor beta chains were read from a single sample in a study of OX40 agonist ivuxolimab in advanced cancers. This table comes from immunoSEQ multiplex PCR, and its TCRdb copy is limited to in-frame clones, with some not included. The sample yields roughly 16,000 clones, roughly three quarters seen once. The sample here was CD4+ or CD8+ T cells sorted from blood, taken in a trial of the OX40 agonist ivuxolimab. The origin of the receptors is an adult with an advanced solid tumor such as melanoma, head and neck, liver or kidney cancer. CDR3s include the opening cysteine and the closing phenylalanine or tryptophan. The D gene is left open where the match is weak. Size values are once, few and many counts, or a class for expanded clones, and some rows have none.

size,D,J,V,DNA,CDR3
NA,NA,TRBJ1-2,TRBV5-6,TGTGCCAGCAGCCCTTCCGAGGGGTTCTATGGCTACACCTTC,CASSPSEGFYGYTF
NA,NA,TRBJ2-3,TRBV6-5,TGTGCCAGCAGTAGACAGATCACAGATACGCAGTATTTT,CASSRQITDTQYF
NA,NA,TRBJ2-7,TRBV7-9,TGTGCCAGCAGCCTACAGGGCCACGAGCAGTACTTC,CASSLQGHEQYF
NA,TRBD2,TRBJ2-5,TRBV11-2,TGTGCCAGCAGCTTAGGCCAGCGGGGTGGGTACCAAGAGACCCAGTACTTC,CASSLGQRGGYQETQYF
medium-sized,NA,TRBJ1-4,TRBV19,TGTGCCAGTAGTGTTGACATGCAGGATAATGAAAAACTGTTTTTT,CASSVDMQDNEKLFF
NA,NA,TRBJ1-2,TRBV5-4,TGTGCCAGCAGCCCGGGGGGGACTAACTATGGCTACACCTTC,CASSPGGTNYGYTF
NA,TRBD2,TRBJ2-5,TRBV5-4,TGTGCCAGCAGGCCTACGGGGGGGCTAGAGACCCAGTACTTC,CASRPTGGLETQYF
NA,NA,TRBJ2-7,TRBV5-8,TGTGCCAGCAGCTTGAATCCCTACGAGCAGTACTTC,CASSLNPYEQYF
NA,NA,TRBJ1-2,TRBV4-1,TGCGCCAGCAGCCTACGACCTATGACAGGTGTCTATGGCTACACCTTC,CASSLRPMTGVYGYTF
NA,NA,TRBJ2-2,TRBV5-6,TGTGCCAGCAGCTTGACAATACCCGGGGAGCTGTTTTTT,CASSLTIPGELFF